This T cell receptor beta chain was sequenced in a study of blood T cell repertoires in COVID-19. Study background: Specimens from acute and convalescent COVID-19 originated in the United States, Italy and Spain. Sources were T cells, B-cell-depleted T cells, or PBMCs; the material itself was cDNA or gDNA.

Original handling: Amplification of reference gene primers was used by the study to estimate nucleated cell counts. Method: immunoSEQ multiplex PCR; TCRdb's copy keeps in-frame clones and lacks some. The DNA gave D and trimming, while V, J and clone size come from that table. The sample has about 260,000 clones, roughly nine tenths seen once. The CDR3 runs 13 residues. The germline gives CDR1 MNHEY, CDR2 SMNVEV (reference sequence). V shed 3 bases and J shed 2 bases, with 6 bases lying between them. This sequence originates from a man aged 35 to 55 who had recovered from COVID-19. The chain uses TRBV27 and TRBJ2-3; tentatively, D is TRBD1 (6 bases). The sample was peripheral blood. The CDR3 reads CASSLGATDTQYF. As DNA, the CDR3 is TGTGCCAGCAGTTTGGGGGCCACAGATACGCAGTATTTT.